Listed here are 23 T cell receptor beta chains from one sample, sequenced in a study of Graves' ophthalmopathy and Graves' hyperthyroidism. RNA transcripts were the template, and TCR beta CDR3 regions were amplified from them. HTBI-primed RT-PCR formed the first round, and a multiplex PCR formed the second. TCRdb itself ran the multiplex PCR reads through MiXCR, one entry per CDR3 protein. The table records about 740,000 distinct CDR3 sequences, 40% of them present only once. The sample comprised peripheral blood. All receptors derive from an adult man with Graves' ophthalmopathy.

This clonotype was detected only a few times. The V call is TRBV7-2, the J call TRBJ1-4, with D possibly being TRBD1 (5 bases). The V gene lost 5 bases and the J gene lost 5 bases, with 12 bases spanning the gap. The CDR3 is 14 amino acids. Germline V CDR1 and CDR2: SGHTA, FQGNSA. CDR3 nucleotides: TGTGCCAGCAGCAAGTTGGCAGGGAATGAAAAACTGTTTTTT. Translating it yields CASSKLAGNEKLFF. Looking up the rest from reference TRBV7-2 and TRBJ1-4 gives the full variable domain: GAGVSQSPSNKVTEKGKDVELRCDPISGHTALYWYRQSLGQGLEFLIYFQGNSAPDKSGLPSDRFSAERTGGSVSTLTIQRTQQEDSAVYLCASSKLAGNEKLFFGSGTQLSVL.

This clonotype was counted between two and nine times. The chain joins TRBV19 to TRBJ2-7; 7 positions agree with TRBD1. This CDR3 has 15 amino acids. The germline gives CDR1 LNHDA, CDR2 SQIVND (reference sequence). V trimming: 3 bases; J trimming: 5 bases; junction bases outside the gene matches: 10. CDR3: CASSIPGGRADEQYF. The CDR3, as DNA: TGTGCCAGTAGTATTCCAGGGGGACGTGCCGACGAGCAGTACTTC. The whole variable domain, remainder taken from reference TRBV19 and TRBJ2-7, is DGGITQSPKYLFRKEGQNVTLSCEQNLNHDAMYWYRQDPGQGLRLIYYSQIVNDFQKGDIAEGYSVSREKKESFPLTVTSAQKNPTAFYLCASSIPGGRADEQYFGPGTRLTVT.

This chain links TRBV7-9 with TRBJ2-7; TRBD2 matches at 9 bases. CDR3 length: 16 residues. With V trimmed by 2 bases and J by 2 bases, 7 bases remained unmatched. Germline lookup yields CDR1 SEHNR and CDR2 FQNEAQ (reference sequence). The CDR3 loop is CASSLMASGVTYEQYF. CDR3 nucleotide sequence: TGTGCCAGCAGCTTAATGGCTAGCGGGGTTACCTACGAGCAGTACTTC.

This clonotype has ten or more counts. The chain has TRBV9 and TRBJ1-5; no firm D call. V was clipped by 0 bases and J by 6 bases, with 13 bases between them. The CDR3 has 15 residues. Germline CDR1 SGDLS, CDR2 YYNGEE. CDR3 nucleotides: TGTGCCAGCAGCGTAGTCCCGAGTCCTGCTCAGCCCCAGCATTTT. This gives the protein CASSVVPSPAQPQHF. Full variable domain (outside the CDR3, taken from reference TRBV9 and TRBJ1-5): DSGVTQTPKHLITATGQRVTLRCSPRSGDLSVYWYQQSLDQGLQFLIQYYNGEERAKGNILERFSAQQFPDLHSELNLSSLELGDSALYFCASSVVPSPAQPQHFGDGTRLSIL.

The chain employs TRBV9 and TRBJ1-2; 7 nucleotides line up with TRBD1. The CDR3 has 14 residues. With 5 bases clipped from V and 8 bases from J, the junction kept 12 bases outside the gene matches. The germline CDR1 and CDR2 sequences are SGDLS and YYNGEE. CDR3 coding DNA: TGTGCCAGCAGGATCTCCGGGACAGAGTCCGGCTACACCTTC. Amino acids: CASRISGTESGYTF.

In this sample, this clonotype turned up a few times. This sequence joins TRBV9 and TRBJ1-1; 7 bases match TRBD1. This CDR3 is 17 amino acids long. Germline V lookup: CDR1 SGDLS, CDR2 YYNGEE. Trimming at V came to 5 bases and at J to 1 base, leaving 14 bases not matched to a gene. The CDR3 sequence is CASSLRQGKTQNTEAFF. In DNA form, the CDR3 reads TGTGCCAGCAGTTTACGACAGGGCAAAACACAGAACACTGAAGCTTTCTTT. The complete variable domain, with remaining parts taken from reference TRBV9 and TRBJ1-1, reads DSGVTQTPKHLITATGQRVTLRCSPRSGDLSVYWYQQSLDQGLQFLIQYYNGEERAKGNILERFSAQQFPDLHSELNLSSLELGDSALYFCASSLRQGKTQNTEAFFGQGTRLTVV.

The J gene is TRBJ2-2, the V gene TRBV10-3; D is uncertain. The CDR3 covers 13 residues. Germline values: CDR1 ENHRY, CDR2 SYGVKD. V was shortened by 7 bases and J by 5 bases, with 11 bases between the two germline ends. The CDR3 sequence is CAITPGVTGELFF. In nucleotides, the CDR3 is TGTGCCATCACCCCAGGTGTTACCGGGGAGCTGTTTTTT.

V gene TRBV24-1 combines with J gene TRBJ1-5, with 11 nucleotides matching TRBD1. The junction had 8 bases not matched to a gene; V was cut back by 11 bases and J by 3 bases. Germline CDR1 KGHDR, CDR2 SFDVKD. The CDR3 contains 15 residues. The CDR3 protein is CASSGDRGNNQPQHF. CDR3 DNA: TGTGCCAGCAGCGGGGACAGGGGGAACAATCAGCCCCAGCATTTT.

This clonotype turned up a few times. The V gene is TRBV7-6, the J gene TRBJ2-7; no firm D call. Germline V gives CDR1 SGHVS, CDR2 FNYEAQ. The CDR3 spans 13 residues. V lost 1 base and J lost 2, with 6 bases in between. The CDR3 bases are TGTGCCAGCAGCTTAGTTGAAGCCTACGAGCAGTACTTC. Translated, it gives CASSLVEAYEQYF.

The table lists this clonotype with a count of one. The chain is built from TRBV29-1 and TRBJ2-5; 7 nucleotides align to TRBD1. The DNA end favors TRBJ2-1, so the J call may be wrong. Germline V CDR1 and CDR2: SQVTM, ANQGSEA. This CDR3 region has 15 residues. The CDR3 DNA sequence: TGCAGCGCCGCCGGGACAGCTAGTTTTGGCAATGAGCAGTTCTTC. Protein: CSAAGTASFGNEQFF.

The chain combines TRBV7-3 with TRBJ2-2; 11 bases align to TRBD2. V shed 1 base, J shed 7 bases, and the junction held 8 bases outside the gene matches. Per the germline V gene, CDR1 is SGHTA and CDR2 is FQGTGA. The CDR3 runs 17 residues. The CDR3 is CASSLNSGRAEVGELFF. The CDR3 DNA sequence: TGTGCCAGCAGCTTAAATAGCGGGAGGGCCGAGGTCGGGGAGCTGTTTTTT.

Turning to this clonotype: This may be a read error: a much more frequent sequence differs by one nucleotide. The chain couples TRBV7-6 to TRBJ2-5; TRBD2 matches at 10 bases. This CDR3 has 16 residues. Germline-derived CDR1 and CDR2 are SGHVS and FNYEAQ. Written as DNA, the CDR3 is TGTGTCAGCAGCTTAGGGTCTAGCGGGAGTAAAGAGACCCAGTACTTC. Its translation: CVSSLGSSGSKETQYF.

A word on this clonotype: Since the CDR3 does not end with the conserved phenylalanine or tryptophan, this likely comes from a read error. The rearrangement links TRBV11-2 to TRBJ2-5; TRBD1 agrees at 8 bases. Germline V gene lookup returns CDR1 SGHAT and CDR2 FQNNGV. The CDR3 sequence is 13 residues long. V was pared by 5 bases and J by 5 bases, with 4 bases of the junction left unmatched. CDR3 nucleotide sequence: TGTGCCAGCAGCACCCGGGACAGGGAGACCCAGTACTGC. It codes for CASSTRDRETQYC.

A few counts support this clonotype. The chain joins TRBV5-4 to TRBJ1-5; D not resolved. The CDR3 extends over 19 amino acids. V lost 0 bases to trimming and J lost 0 bases, with 19 bases between them. CDR1 SGHNT and CDR2 YYREEE come from the germline V gene (reference sequence). The CDR3 nucleotides are TGTGCCAGCAGCTTGGTTTCGGCAGGACGAGTGATTAGCAATCAGCCCCAGCATTTT. Protein: CASSLVSAGRVISNQPQHF. Full variable domain (rest looked up from reference TRBV5-4 and TRBJ1-5): ETGVTQSPTHLIKTRGQQVTLRCSSQSGHNTVSWYQQALGQGPQFIFQYYREEENGRGNFPPRFSGLQFPNYSSELNVNALELDDSALYLCASSLVSAGRVISNQPQHFGDGTRLSIL.

This chain links TRBV7-9 with TRBJ1-6, with TRBD1 matching over 10 bases. J was trimmed by 8 bases and V by 6 bases; bases with no gene match: 7. The CDR3 extends over 15 amino acids. The germline V gene encodes CDR1 SEHNR and CDR2 FQNEAQ (reference sequence). The CDR3 region has the DNA TGTGCCAGCAGACCTAGTGGGACAGGGGATTCACCCCTCCACTTT. Translating it yields CASRPSGTGDSPLHF.

This clonotype has only a few counts. The J gene is TRBJ2-7, the V gene TRBV12-3 or TRBV12-4; D unresolved. Trimming left V 6 bases short and J 1 base short, with 16 bases between. The CDR3 is made up of 15 amino acids. The CDR3 nucleotides are TGTGCCAGCAGGAAAGGGCCCGGTTGGTCCTACGAGCAGTACTTC. Residues: CASRKGPGWSYEQYF.

Points on this clonotype: A much larger clone differs by one base, so this may be a read error. The chain couples TRBV2 to TRBJ2-7, with D perhaps TRBD2 (5 bases). Germline V gives CDR1 SNHLY, CDR2 FYNNEI. The CDR3 consists of 13 residues. V was cut by 8 bases and J by 4 bases, with 15 bases left in between. The CDR3 is CASDRGSGYEQYF. CDR3 nucleotide sequence: TGTGCCAGCGATAGAGGGAGTGGTTACGAGCAGTACTTC.

Worth noting for this clonotype: A much larger clone differs by one base, so this may be a read error. This chain links TRBV7-9 with TRBJ1-6; weak D call: TRBD1 (5 bases). CDR3 length: 18 residues. The V gene lost 9 bases and the J gene lost 7 bases, with 28 bases spanning the gap. Germline V gene lookup returns CDR1 SEHNR and CDR2 FQNEAQ (reference sequence). This CDR3 is CASGDMHTGLTVNSPLHF. The DNA of the CDR3 is TGTGCCAGTGGTGATATGCATACAGGCTTAACAGTGAATTCACCCCTCCACTTT.

This clonotype occurred many times. In nucleotides, the CDR3 is TGTGCCACCACTATGGGGGCGGGACAGCCCCAGCATTTT. Translating gives CATTMGAGQPQHF. This rearrangement joins TRBV19 to TRBJ1-5; the D gene is possibly TRBD1 (6 bases). This CDR3 has 13 amino acids. The V gene lost 10 bases and the J gene lost 7 bases, with 17 bases spanning the gap. CDR1 is LNHDA and CDR2 is SQIVND in the germline V gene (reference sequence).

This clonotype was counted between two and nine times. The CDR3 loop is CASSANNREKLFF. The DNA of the CDR3 is TGTGCCAGCAGCGCCAATAACAGGGAAAAACTGTTTTTT. This chain links TRBV5-8 with TRBJ1-4, with D perhaps matching TRBD1 (5 bases). The V and J ends lost 4 bases and 8 bases respectively, with 12 bases between them. Germline V lookup: CDR1 SGHTS, CDR2 YDEGEE. CDR3 size: 13 residues.

This clonotype was observed at least ten times. This chain links TRBV24-1 with TRBJ2-2; D may be TRBD1 (7 bases). The CDR3 has 14 residues. Germline-derived CDR1 and CDR2 are KGHDR and SFDVKD. The germline V and J ends were trimmed by 4 bases and 5 bases, with 10 bases remaining between them. The CDR3 region has the DNA TGTGCCACCAGTGAGACAGGGAGGACCGGGGAGCTGTTTTTT. Amino acid sequence: CATSETGRTGELFF.

V is TRBV7-2 and J is TRBJ2-5; D may be TRBD1 (6 bases). Germline V gene data show CDR1 as SGHTA and CDR2 as FQGNSA. Trimming stripped 2 bases from V and 9 bases from J, with 10 bases between. The CDR3 contains 12 residues. Here the CDR3 reads CASSLRAGAQYF. For the CDR3, the DNA is TGTGCCAGCAGCTTACGGGCAGGGGCCCAGTACTTC.

This clonotype occurred many times. The J gene is TRBJ1-2, the V gene TRBV20-1, with D unclear. CDR3 length: 13 residues. The germline gives CDR1 DFQATT, CDR2 SNEGSKA (reference sequence). V gave up 6 bases and J gave up 2 bases, with 13 bases separating them. This CDR3 is CSAPPRINYGYTF. In DNA, the CDR3 is TGCAGTGCCCCTCCGAGAATCAACTATGGCTACACCTTC.